Reported below is one T cell receptor (beta chain). Trimming cost V 6 bases and J 6 bases, with 12 bases left between them. Germline values: CDR1 MNHEY, CDR2 SVGAGI. The CDR3 extends over 12 amino acids. Libraries were prepared by immunoSEQ multiplex PCR; TCRdb keeps only in-frame clonotypes and omits some of them. The table lists 250,000 to 300,000 clones, about 88% of them singletons, with 3.6% in the top ten. The data derive from a study of blood T cell repertoires in COVID-19. Study context: Samples of COVID-19 (acute and convalescent) were obtained from the United States, Italy and Spain.

This TCR came from a man younger than 30 with active or convalescent COVID-19. The rearrangement links TRBV6-5 to TRBJ2-7; D possibly corresponds to TRBD1 (5 bases). The sample taken for sequencing was peripheral blood. CDR3 coding DNA: TGTGCCAGCAGATTCAGGGCCGGCGAGCAGTACTTC. Translated: CASRFRAGEQYF.